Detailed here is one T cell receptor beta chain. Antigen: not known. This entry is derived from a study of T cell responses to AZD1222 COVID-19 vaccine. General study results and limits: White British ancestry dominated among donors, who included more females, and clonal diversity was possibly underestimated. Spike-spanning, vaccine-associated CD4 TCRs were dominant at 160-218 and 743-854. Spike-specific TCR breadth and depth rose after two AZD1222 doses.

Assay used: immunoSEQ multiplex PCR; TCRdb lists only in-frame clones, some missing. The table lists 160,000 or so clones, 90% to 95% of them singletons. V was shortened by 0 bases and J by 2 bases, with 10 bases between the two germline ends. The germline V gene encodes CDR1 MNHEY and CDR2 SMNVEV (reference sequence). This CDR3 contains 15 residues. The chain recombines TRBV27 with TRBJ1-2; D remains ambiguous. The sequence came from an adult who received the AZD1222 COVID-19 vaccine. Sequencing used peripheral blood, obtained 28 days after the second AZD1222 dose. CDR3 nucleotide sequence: TGTGCCAGCAGTTTATCTGGGGTACGCAACTATGGCTACACCTTC. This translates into CASSLSGVRNYGYTF.